This T cell receptor (beta chain) was identified in a study of blood T cell repertoires in COVID-19. Study background: The study drew acute and convalescent COVID-19 samples from the United States, Italy and Spain.

The Seattle patients joined while their infection was active and were tracked longitudinally afterward. The CDR3 runs 14 residues. In the original analysis: Amplification of reference gene primers provided the estimated nucleated cell counts. Measured with immunoSEQ multiplex PCR; TCRdb has only the in-frame clones, and not every one. The V and J calls and clone size were taken over from that table, and D and trimming were inferred from the DNA. The profile shows about 150,000 clones, 70% to 90% of them singletons. This rearrangement joins TRBV21-1 to TRBJ1-1. TRBV21-1 is tagged as a pseudogene. The sequenced sample consisted of peripheral blood. The origin of this receptor is a woman aged 55-69 years with COVID-19, enrolled during active disease. CDR3 bases: TGTGCCAGCAGCAAAGAGAGGTTTTACACTGAAGCTTTCTTT. This codes for CASSKERFYTEAFF.